This TCR beta chain was sequenced in a study of Graves' ophthalmopathy and Graves' hyperthyroidism. Amplification of the TCR beta CDR3 regions used RNA transcripts (as template). An initial RT-PCR round employing HTBI primers preceded a second-round multiplex PCR. TCRdb independently ran MiXCR on the multiplex PCR reads; one entry per CDR3 protein. The sample records 600,000 to 700,000 distinct CDR3 sequences, just over 40% being singletons. In the case of this clonotype: This may stem from a read error, because a much larger clone lies one nucleotide away.

Germline lookup yields CDR1 SGHAT and CDR2 FQDESV (reference sequence). The CDR3 length is 16 residues. The sequence derives from an adult man with Graves' ophthalmopathy. The chain links TRBV11-1 to TRBJ2-6, with TRBD2 matching over 7 bases. The material sequenced was peripheral blood. CDR3 DNA sequence: TGTGCCAGCAGTTCTTTCGGGACTAATGGGGCCAACGTCCCGACTTTC. Translating gives CASSSFGTNGANVPTF. Filled out from reference TRBV11-1 and TRBJ2-6, the complete variable domain reads EAEVAQSPRYKITEKSQAVAFWCDPISGHATLYWYRQILGQGPELLVQFQDESVVDDSQLPKDRFSAERLKGVDSTLKIQPAELGDSAMYLCASSSFGTNGANVPTFGAGSRLTVL.